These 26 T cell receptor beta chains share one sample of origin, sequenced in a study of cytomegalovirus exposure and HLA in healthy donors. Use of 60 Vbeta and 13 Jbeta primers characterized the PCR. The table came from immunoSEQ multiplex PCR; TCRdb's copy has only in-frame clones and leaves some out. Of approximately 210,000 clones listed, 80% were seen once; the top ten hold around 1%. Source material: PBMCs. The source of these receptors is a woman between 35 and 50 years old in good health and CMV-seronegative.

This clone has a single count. The CDR3 here is CASSLAVRRAYEQYF. DNA for the CDR3: TGTGCCAGCAGCTTGGCCGTCAGGCGAGCCTACGAGCAGTACTTC. The chain links TRBV5-8 to TRBJ2-7; unclear D gene. The CDR3 length is 15 residues. Germline V gene sequence: CDR1 SGHTS, CDR2 YDEGEE. Trimming stripped 0 bases from V and 2 bases from J, with 12 bases between.

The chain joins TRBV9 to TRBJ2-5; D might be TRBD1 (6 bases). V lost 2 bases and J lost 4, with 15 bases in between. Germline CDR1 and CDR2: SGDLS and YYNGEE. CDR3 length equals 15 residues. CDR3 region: CASSVNQGIRETQYF. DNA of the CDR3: TGTGCCAGCAGCGTCAACCAGGGGATACGAGAGACCCAGTACTTC.

The CDR3 protein is CASSLTSYEQFF. CDR3 DNA: TGTGCCAGCAGCTTGACTAGCTATGAGCAGTTCTTC. The V gene is TRBV11-3, the J gene TRBJ2-1; 7 bases are shared with TRBD2. The CDR3 runs to 12 residues. Germline values: CDR1 SGHNT, CDR2 YENEEA. Trimming removed 3 bases from V and 8 bases from J; junction bases left unmatched: 1.

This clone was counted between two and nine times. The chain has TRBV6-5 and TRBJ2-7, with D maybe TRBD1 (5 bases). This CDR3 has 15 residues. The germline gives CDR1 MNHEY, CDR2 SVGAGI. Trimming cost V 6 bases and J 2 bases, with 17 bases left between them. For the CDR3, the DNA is TGTGCCAGCAGCACCACACAGGTTTCACCCTACGAGCAGTACTTC. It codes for CASSTTQVSPYEQYF.

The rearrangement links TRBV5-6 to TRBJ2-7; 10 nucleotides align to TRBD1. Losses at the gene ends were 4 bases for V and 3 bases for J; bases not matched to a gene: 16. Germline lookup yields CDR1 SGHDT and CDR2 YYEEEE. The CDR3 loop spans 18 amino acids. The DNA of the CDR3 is TGTGCCAGCAGCGCACACCCGGGACAGGGGTTTTCTATCTACGAGCAGTACTTC. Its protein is CASSAHPGQGFSIYEQYF.

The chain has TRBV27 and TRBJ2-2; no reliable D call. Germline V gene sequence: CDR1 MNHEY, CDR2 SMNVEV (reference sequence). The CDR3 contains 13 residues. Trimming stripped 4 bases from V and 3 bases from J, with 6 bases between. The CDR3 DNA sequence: TGTGCCAGCAGTTATATCGACACCGGGGAGCTGTTTTTT. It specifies CASSYIDTGELFF.

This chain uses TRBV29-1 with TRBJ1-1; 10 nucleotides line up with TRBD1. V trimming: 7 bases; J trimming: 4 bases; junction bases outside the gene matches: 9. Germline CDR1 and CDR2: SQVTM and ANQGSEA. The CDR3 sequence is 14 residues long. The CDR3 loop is CSASRDRGFTEAFF. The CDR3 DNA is TGCAGCGCCTCCCGGGACAGGGGTTTCACTGAAGCTTTCTTT.

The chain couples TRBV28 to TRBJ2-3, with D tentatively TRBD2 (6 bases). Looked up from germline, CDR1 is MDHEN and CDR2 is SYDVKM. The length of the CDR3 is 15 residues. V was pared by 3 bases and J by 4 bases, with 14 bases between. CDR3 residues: CASSFAGIGADTQYF. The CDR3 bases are TGTGCCAGCAGTTTTGCGGGAATCGGGGCAGATACGCAGTATTTT.

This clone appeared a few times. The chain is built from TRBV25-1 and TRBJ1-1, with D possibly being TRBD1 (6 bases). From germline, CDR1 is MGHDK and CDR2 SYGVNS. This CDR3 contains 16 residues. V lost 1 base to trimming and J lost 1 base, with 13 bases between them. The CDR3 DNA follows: TGTGCCAGCAGTGAATTTGTGTTAGGGGGGAACACTGAAGCTTTCTTT. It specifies CASSEFVLGGNTEAFF.

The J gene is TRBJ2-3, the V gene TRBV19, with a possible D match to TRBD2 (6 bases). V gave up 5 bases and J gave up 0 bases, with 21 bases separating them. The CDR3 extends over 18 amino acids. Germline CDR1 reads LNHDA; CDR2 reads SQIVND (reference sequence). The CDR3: CASSRYQGGIPSTDTQYF. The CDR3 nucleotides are TGTGCCAGTAGTCGGTATCAGGGAGGCATACCTAGCACAGATACGCAGTATTTT.

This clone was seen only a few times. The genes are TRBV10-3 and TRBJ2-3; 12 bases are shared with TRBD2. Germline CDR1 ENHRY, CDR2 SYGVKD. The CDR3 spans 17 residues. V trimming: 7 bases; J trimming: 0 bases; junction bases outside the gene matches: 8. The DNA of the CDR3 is TGTGCCATCATGGGGTACGGGACTAGCGGGAGCACAGATACGCAGTATTTT. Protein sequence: CAIMGYGTSGSTDTQYF.

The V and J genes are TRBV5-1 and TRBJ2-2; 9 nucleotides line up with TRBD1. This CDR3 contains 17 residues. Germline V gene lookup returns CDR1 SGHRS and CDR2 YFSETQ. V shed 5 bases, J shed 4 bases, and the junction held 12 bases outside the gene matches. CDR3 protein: CASSPYHRGQSTGELFF. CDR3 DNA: TGCGCCAGCAGTCCCTACCACAGGGGGCAATCCACCGGGGAGCTGTTTTTT.

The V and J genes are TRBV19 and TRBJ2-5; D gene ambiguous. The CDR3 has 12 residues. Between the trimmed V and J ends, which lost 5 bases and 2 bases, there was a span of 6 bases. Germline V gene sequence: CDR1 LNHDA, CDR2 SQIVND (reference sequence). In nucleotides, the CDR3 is TGTGCCAGTAGTTATCTTCAAGAGACCCAGTACTTC. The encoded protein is CASSYLQETQYF.

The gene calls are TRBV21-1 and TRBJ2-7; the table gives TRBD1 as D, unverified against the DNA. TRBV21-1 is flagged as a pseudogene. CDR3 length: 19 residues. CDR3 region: CASSKFREPGQGACGEQYV. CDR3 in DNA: TGTGCCAGCAGCAAATTTAGGGAGCCGGGACAGGGGGCTTGCGGCGAGCAGTACGTC.

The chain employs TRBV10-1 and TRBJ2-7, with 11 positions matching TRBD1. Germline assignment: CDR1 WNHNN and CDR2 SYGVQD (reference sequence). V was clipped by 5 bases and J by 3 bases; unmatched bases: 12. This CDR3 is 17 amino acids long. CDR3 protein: CASSRLPPGQGDYEQYF. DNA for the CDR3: TGCGCCAGCAGTCGTTTACCACCGGGACAGGGGGACTACGAGCAGTACTTC.

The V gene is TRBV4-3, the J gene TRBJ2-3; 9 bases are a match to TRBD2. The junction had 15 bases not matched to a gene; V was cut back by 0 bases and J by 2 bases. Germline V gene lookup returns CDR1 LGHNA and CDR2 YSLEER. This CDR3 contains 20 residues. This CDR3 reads CASSQERLAAIIAPTDTQYF. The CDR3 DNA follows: TGCGCCAGCAGCCAAGAAAGACTAGCGGCGATAATAGCGCCCACAGATACGCAGTATTTT.

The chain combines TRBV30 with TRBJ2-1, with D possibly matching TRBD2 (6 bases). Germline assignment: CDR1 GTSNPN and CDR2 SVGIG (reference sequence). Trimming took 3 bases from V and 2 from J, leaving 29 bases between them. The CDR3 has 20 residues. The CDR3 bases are TGTGCCTGGAGCGGCCAAGTTAACGGGAGCTTCCTACACACCTACAATGAGCAGTTCTTC. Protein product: CAWSGQVNGSFLHTYNEQFF.

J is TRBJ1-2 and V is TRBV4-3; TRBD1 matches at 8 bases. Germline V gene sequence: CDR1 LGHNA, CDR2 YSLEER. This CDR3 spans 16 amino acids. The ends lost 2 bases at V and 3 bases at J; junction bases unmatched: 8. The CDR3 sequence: CASSQTPGQDYYGYTF. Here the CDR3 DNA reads TGCGCCAGCAGCCAAACCCCGGGACAGGATTACTATGGCTACACCTTC.

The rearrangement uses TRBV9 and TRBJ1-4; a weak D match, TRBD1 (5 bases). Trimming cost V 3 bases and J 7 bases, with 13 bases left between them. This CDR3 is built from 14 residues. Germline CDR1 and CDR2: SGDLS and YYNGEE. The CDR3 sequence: CASSAGGGSEKLFF. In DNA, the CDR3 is TGTGCCAGCAGCGCCGGGGGGGGGAGTGAAAAACTGTTTTTT. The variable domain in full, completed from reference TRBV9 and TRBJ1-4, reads DSGVTQTPKHLITATGQRVTLRCSPRSGDLSVYWYQQSLDQGLQFLIQYYNGEERAKGNILERFSAQQFPDLHSELNLSSLELGDSALYFCASSAGGGSEKLFFGSGTQLSVL.

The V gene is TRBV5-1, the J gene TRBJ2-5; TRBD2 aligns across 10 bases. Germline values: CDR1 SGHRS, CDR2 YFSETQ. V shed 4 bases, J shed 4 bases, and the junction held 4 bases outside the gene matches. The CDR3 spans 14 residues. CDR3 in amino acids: CASSPRLAGETQYF. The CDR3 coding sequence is TGCGCCAGCAGCCCACGACTAGCGGGAGAGACCCAGTACTTC.

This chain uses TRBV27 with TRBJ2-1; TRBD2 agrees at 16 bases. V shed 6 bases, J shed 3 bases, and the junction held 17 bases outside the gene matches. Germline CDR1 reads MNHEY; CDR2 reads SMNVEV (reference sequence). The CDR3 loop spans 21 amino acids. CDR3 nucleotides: TGTGCCAGCAGCTGGGGGGGGGCCGGGACTAGCGGGAGGGCAATCTACAATGAGCAGTTCTTC. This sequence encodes CASSWGGAGTSGRAIYNEQFF.

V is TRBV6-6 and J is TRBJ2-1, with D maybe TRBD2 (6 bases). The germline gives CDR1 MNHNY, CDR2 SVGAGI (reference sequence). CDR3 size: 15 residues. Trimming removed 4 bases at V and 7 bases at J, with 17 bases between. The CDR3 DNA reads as TGTGCCAGCAGTTCCCCTTCGGGAGTGAGAAATGAGCAGTTCTTC. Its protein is CASSSPSGVRNEQFF.

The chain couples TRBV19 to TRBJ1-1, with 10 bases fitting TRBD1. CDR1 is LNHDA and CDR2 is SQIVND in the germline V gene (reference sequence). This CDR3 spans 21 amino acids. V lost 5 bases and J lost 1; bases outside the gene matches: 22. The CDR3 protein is CASSLLWGQGPTKTANTEAFF. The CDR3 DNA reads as TGTGCCAGTAGTCTCCTATGGGGACAGGGGCCAACCAAAACCGCGAACACTGAAGCTTTCTTT.

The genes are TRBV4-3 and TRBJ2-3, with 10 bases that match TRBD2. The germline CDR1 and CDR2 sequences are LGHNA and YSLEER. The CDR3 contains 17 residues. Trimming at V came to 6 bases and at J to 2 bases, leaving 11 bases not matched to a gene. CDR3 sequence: CASSRMVAGGSTDTQYF. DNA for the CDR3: TGCGCCAGCAGTAGAATGGTAGCGGGAGGCTCCACAGATACGCAGTATTTT.

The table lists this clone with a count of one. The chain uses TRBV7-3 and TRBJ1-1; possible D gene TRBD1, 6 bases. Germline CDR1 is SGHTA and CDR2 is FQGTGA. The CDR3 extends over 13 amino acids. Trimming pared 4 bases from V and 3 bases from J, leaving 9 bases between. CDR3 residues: CASSSPGDTEAFF. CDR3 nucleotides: TGTGCCAGCAGCTCCCCAGGGGACACTGAAGCTTTCTTT.

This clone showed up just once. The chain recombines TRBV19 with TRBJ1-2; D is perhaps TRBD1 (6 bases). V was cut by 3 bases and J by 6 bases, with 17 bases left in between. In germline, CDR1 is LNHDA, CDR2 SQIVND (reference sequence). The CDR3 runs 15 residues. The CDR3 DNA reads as TGTGCCAGTAGTATCCAGTCAGGGGTGACGGATGGCTACACCTTC. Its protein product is CASSIQSGVTDGYTF.